This TCR beta chain was recorded in a study of T cell responses to AZD1222 COVID-19 vaccine. Study-wide results and caveats: Spike-specific TCR breadth rose after two AZD1222 doses, and depth rose as well.

CDR3 size: 17 residues. Germline V gene sequence: CDR1 SGHAT, CDR2 FQNNGV. The V segment lost 3 bases and the J segment 3 bases; nucleotides outside the gene matches: 6. In its sample, this clone was seen once. What it recognizes is unknown. The repertoire was sequenced with immunoSEQ multiplex PCR; TCRdb's copy has only in-frame clones and lacks some. Here the sample spans some 150,000 clones, 82% being singletons. The sequencing here drew on peripheral blood, taken on day 0 of MenACWY control vaccination. The sequence came from an adult in good health. The chain uses TRBV11-2 and TRBJ2-5, with TRBD2 matching over 14 bases. The CDR3 sequence is CASSFSGTSGGKETQYF. DNA of the CDR3: TGTGCCAGCAGCTTCTCCGGGACTAGCGGGGGAAAAGAGACCCAGTACTTC.